These 31 T cell receptor beta chains share one sample of origin, sequenced in a study of tissue T cells after allogeneic stem cell transplantation. Sequencing used immunoSEQ multiplex PCR; TCRdb keeps in-frame clones, though not all of them. The table shows more than 45,000 clones, with around 67% occurring only once. Sample: sorted cells pooled from one or two spleens. These receptors were obtained from a pool of C57BL/6 mice in good health.

About this clone: The germline and genes are mouse ones. From the germline J gene comes the end of the CDR3, since the read stops 1 residue before it. The chain has TRBV26 and TRBJ2-5; D uncertain. Germline lookup yields CDR1 KGHPV and CDR2 FQNQEV (reference sequence). The CDR3 runs to 13 residues. V was pared by 0 bases and J by 8 bases, with 9 bases between. The part of the CDR3 DNA that was read is TGTGCCAGCAGTCTGTCGACGGGTGGCACCCAGTAC. Its translation: CASSLSTGGTQY. The CDR3 in full is CASSLSTGGTQYF.

To note about this clone: The gene names here belong to mouse. The CDR3 end is not reached by the read, which stops 1 residue before it; the germline J gene fills it in. The chain couples TRBV13-3 to TRBJ2-5; TRBD2 is a possible D gene (5 bases). Trimming shortened V by 2 bases and J by 4 bases, and 8 bases separated the two germline ends. The germline CDR1 and CDR2 sequences are NNHDY and SYVADS. This CDR3 is built from 13 residues. CDR3 sequence reads: CASSEVWEDTQYF. The DNA read from the CDR3 is TGTGCCAGCAGTGAAGTCTGGGAAGACACCCAGTAC.

Of note for this clone: Mouse gene names apply. Read data end 1 residue before the CDR3 end; the end is taken from the germline J gene. The chain couples TRBV26 to TRBJ2-1; D is possibly TRBD2 (5 bases). The CDR3 sequence is 13 residues long. Deletions cut 4 bases from V and 8 bases from J, with 12 bases between. Germline values: CDR1 KGHPV, CDR2 FQNQEV (reference sequence). The DNA read from the CDR3 is TGTGCCAGCAGTCCCGGACTCTCCCCTGAGCAGTTC. Translated: CASSPGLSPEQF. The whole CDR3 sequence reads CASSPGLSPEQFF. Using reference TRBV26 and TRBJ2-1 for the parts outside the CDR3, the full variable domain is NSKVIQTPRYLVKGQGQKAKMRCIPEKGHPVVFWYQQNKNNEFKFLINFQNQEVLQQIDMTEKRFSAECPSNSPCSLEIQSSEAGDSALYLCASSPGLSPEQFFGPGTRLTVL.

Points on this clone: All gene names here are mouse names. The CDR3 end is not reached by the read, which stops 1 residue before it; the germline J gene fills it in. The V and J genes are TRBV15 and TRBJ1-5, with 9 bases fitting TRBD1. The germline CDR1 and CDR2 sequences are SGHND and FRSKSL. V trimming: 6 bases; J trimming: 7 bases; junction bases outside the gene matches: 4. The CDR3 length is 13 residues. The CDR3 is CASRPGQGQAPLF. Incomplete CDR3 DNA: TGTGCCAGCAGGCCGGGACAGGGACAGGCTCCGCTT.

This clone was seen more than once but under ten times. Gene names follow the mouse nomenclature. The read is 1 residue too short to cover the CDR3 end, so that end is filled in from the germline J gene. This chain links TRBV20 with TRBJ1-3, with D uncertain. Trimming cost V 0 bases and J 0 bases, with 9 bases left between them. CDR1 and CDR2 (germline): GFQATS, STVNSAI. This CDR3 region has 15 residues. Partial CDR3 DNA: TGTGGTGCTAGGGATCTCGGCGTTTCTGGAAATACGCTCTAT. Translated: CGARDLGVSGNTLY. The entire CDR3 reads CGARDLGVSGNTLYF.

Turning to this clone: All gene names here are mouse names. The observed sequence ends 1 residue before the CDR3 terminus, with the missing tail filled in from the germline J gene. The gene calls are TRBV24 and TRBJ2-4; D is undetermined. V lost 4 bases to trimming and J lost 2 bases, with 1 base between them. CDR3 size: 11 residues. From germline, CDR1 is KGHTA and CDR2 FRNEEI. CDR3 DNA, as far as it was read: TGTGCCAGCAGTCATCAAAACACCTTGTAC. Its translation is CASSHQNTLY. In full, the CDR3 is CASSHQNTLYF.

As concerns this clone: The genes are named according to mouse. The read terminates 1 residue ahead of where the CDR3 ends, so the germline J gene completes it. This sequence joins TRBV15 and TRBJ2-3; TRBD1 matches at 10 bases. Germline values: CDR1 SGHND, CDR2 FRSKSL. Losses at the gene ends were 4 bases for V and 3 bases for J; bases not matched to a gene: 1. CDR3 size: 14 residues. The part of the CDR3 DNA that was read is TGTGCCAGCAGTTCGACAGGGGGCGCAGAAACGCTGTAT. It is translated as CASSSTGGAETLY. From start to end, the CDR3 is CASSSTGGAETLYF.

With regard to this clone: The gene symbols are mouse symbols. The missing CDR3 end, 1 residue past where the read stops, is filled in from the germline J gene. The chain links TRBV13-1 to TRBJ2-3; 7 bases are shared with TRBD1. The CDR3 is 14 amino acids. The junction had 4 bases not matched to a gene; V was cut back by 5 bases and J by 1 base. Germline V gene lookup returns CDR1 NSHNY and CDR2 SYGAGN. The covered CDR3 bases are TGTGCCAGCAGGACAGGGAGGGGTGCAGAAACGCTGTAT. Translation: CASRTGRGAETLY. The whole CDR3 reads CASRTGRGAETLYF.

Concerning this clone itself: Gene names are the mouse ones. The sequenced fragment ends 1 residue before the CDR3 boundary, so the rest is inferred from the germline J gene. This rearrangement joins TRBV31 to TRBJ2-2; 9 bases match TRBD1. The germline V gene has CDR1 GKSSPN and CDR2 SITVG. With V trimmed by 0 bases and J by 2 bases, 4 bases remained unmatched. This CDR3 spans 16 amino acids. The CDR3 here is CAWSLGGTGNTGQLYF. The CDR3 DNA, read in part, is TGTGCCTGGAGTCTAGGGGGGACAGGGAACACCGGGCAGCTCTAC.

This clone has only a few counts. Gene labels here are mouse ones. The missing CDR3 end, 1 residue past where the read stops, is filled in from the germline J gene. V and J are TRBV5 and TRBJ2-7; 9 bases are shared with TRBD1. The CDR3 runs to 14 residues. The ends lost 4 bases at V and 6 bases at J; junction bases unmatched: 7. Germline V CDR1 and CDR2: LGHNA, YNLKQL (reference sequence). This CDR3 is CASSPPSTGGEQYF. CDR3 bases read: TGTGCCAGCAGCCCCCCCTCGACAGGGGGTGAACAGTAC.

On this clone itself: Gene names and germline match the mouse. The read ends 1 residue early relative to the CDR3; the germline J gene fills the gap. The rearrangement uses TRBV13-1 and TRBJ2-4; D uncertain. Germline V gives CDR1 NSHNY, CDR2 SYGAGN. The CDR3 consists of 12 residues. The V gene lost 2 bases and the J gene lost 0 bases, with 1 base spanning the gap. The part of the CDR3 DNA that was read is TGTGCCAGCAGTGAGAGTCAAAACACCTTGTAC. Residues: CASSESQNTLY. The complete CDR3 reads CASSESQNTLYF.

This clone was picked up a small number of times. Germline and genes here are mouse. The read ends 1 residue early relative to the CDR3; the germline J gene fills the gap. The rearrangement uses TRBV13-3 and TRBJ2-7; TRBD2 matches 10 bases. This CDR3 comprises 15 residues. Unmatched junction bases numbered 5, after V lost 2 bases and J lost 3 bases. Germline CDR1 and CDR2: NNHDY and SYVADS. CDR3 region: CASSELRTGGYEQYF. The covered CDR3 bases are TGTGCCAGCAGTGAATTAAGGACTGGGGGCTATGAACAGTAC.

As for this clone: Mouse germline and gene names are used. The read ends 1 residue shy of where the CDR3 ends; the end is completed using the germline J gene. The chain has TRBV13-1 and TRBJ2-1, with D possibly TRBD1 on 6 matching bases. The CDR3 has 14 residues. The V end lost 4 bases, the J end lost 3 bases, and 11 bases lay between the germline ends. Germline loops: CDR1 NSHNY, CDR2 SYGAGN. The DNA read from the CDR3 is TGTGCCAGCAGTCCGGGACAATTCTATGCTGAGCAGTTC. Translated: CASSPGQFYAEQF. In full, the CDR3 reads CASSPGQFYAEQFF.

In regard to this clone: Gene and germline names: mouse. The CDR3 end is not reached by the read, which stops 1 residue before it; the germline J gene fills it in. The chain is built from TRBV1 and TRBJ2-7; TRBD2 matches 9 bases. The V gene's germline CDR1 is NSQYPW and CDR2 LRSPGD (reference sequence). CDR3 length: 14 residues. J gave up 4 bases and V 1 base, and 2 bases lay outside the gene matches. CDR3 bases read: TGCACCTGCAGTGCAGTCCTGGGGGGGTATGAACAGTAC. It specifies CTCSAVLGGYEQY. The entire CDR3 protein is CTCSAVLGGYEQYF.

This clone was seen once. Gene and germline names: mouse. The CDR3 is cut off 1 residue early in the read; its end comes from the germline J gene. The rearrangement joins TRBV12-2 to TRBJ2-2; 11 nucleotides line up with TRBD2. Trimming cost V 0 bases and J 0 bases; bases outside gene matches: 5. The germline V gene encodes CDR1 SGHLS and CDR2 HYDKME. The CDR3 contains 18 residues. Partial CDR3 DNA: TGTGCCAGCTCTCTCCTCGACTGGGGGGGTTCAAACACCGGGCAGCTCTAC. It yields the protein CASSLLDWGGSNTGQLY. The whole CDR3 is CASSLLDWGGSNTGQLYF.

Note on this clone: The gene names here belong to mouse. The missing CDR3 end, 1 residue past where the read stops, is filled in from the germline J gene. The chain recombines TRBV13-2 with TRBJ2-5; D might be TRBD1 (5 bases). This CDR3 has 14 amino acids. CDR1 and CDR2 (germline): NNHNN, SYGAGS (reference sequence). Trimming removed 5 bases at V and 5 bases at J, with 15 bases between. CDR3 sequence reads: CASGNPGQGDTQYF. The DNA read from the CDR3 is TGTGCCAGCGGGAACCCTGGTCAGGGAGACACCCAGTAC.

Regarding this clone: Gene names are mouse gene names. The read comes to an end 1 residue before the CDR3 does, leaving the germline J gene to fill in the end. V gene TRBV12-1 combines with J gene TRBJ1-4; the match to TRBD1 covers 7 bases. Losses at the gene ends were 2 bases for V and 5 bases for J; bases not matched to a gene: 10. This CDR3 region has 16 residues. The germline gives CDR1 SGHSN, CDR2 HYEKVE. The CDR3 protein is CASSPRRQGGNERLFF. The CDR3 DNA, read in part, is TGTGCCAGCTCTCCCCGAAGGCAGGGGGGTAACGAAAGATTATTT.

About this clone: Gene names and germline match the mouse. The read stops 1 residue short of the end of the CDR3; the missing end is completed from the germline J gene. The chain is built from TRBV1 and TRBJ2-7, with TRBD1 matching 10 bases. The CDR3 runs to 14 residues. CDR1 and CDR2 from the germline V gene are NSQYPW and LRSPGD (reference sequence). V was pared by 0 bases and J by 5 bases, with 1 base of the junction left unmatched. CDR3 loop: CTCSADDRGHEQYF. CDR3 DNA (partial): TGCACCTGCAGTGCAGATGACAGGGGGCATGAACAGTAC.

Notes on this clone: Germline and genes here are mouse. The CDR3 here is CASSITGGAETLYF. The DNA read from the CDR3 is TGTGCCAGCAGTATAACAGGGGGTGCAGAAACGCTGTAT. The rearrangement uses TRBV19 and TRBJ2-3; 7 positions match TRBD1. The CDR3 is cut off 1 residue early in the read; its end comes from the germline J gene. Trimming took 1 base from V and 1 from J; bases not matched to a gene: 0. The CDR3 loop spans 14 amino acids. Germline V gene lookup returns CDR1 FNHDT and CDR2 SITEND (reference sequence). The whole variable domain, remainder taken from reference TRBV19 and TRBJ2-3, is GGIITQTPKFLIGQEGQKLTLKCQQNFNHDTMYWYRQDSGKGLRLIYYSITENDLQKGDLSEGYDASREKKSSFSLTVTSAQKNEMAVFLCASSITGGAETLYFGSGTRLTVL.

With regard to this clone: Gene names refer to mouse genes. The read ends 1 residue early relative to the CDR3; the germline J gene fills the gap. J is TRBJ2-5 and V is TRBV13-2, with TRBD2 matching 11 bases. There are 14 residues in the CDR3. Trimming removed 2 bases from V and 6 bases from J; junction bases left unmatched: 2. Germline CDR1 reads NNHNN; CDR2 reads SYGAGS (reference sequence). CDR3 DNA, as far as it was read: TGTGCCAGCGGTGAGGGACTGGGGGTTGACACCCAGTAC. This sequence encodes CASGEGLGVDTQY. The entire CDR3 reads CASGEGLGVDTQYF.

With respect to this clone: The gene names given are mouse names. The read halts 1 residue ahead of the CDR3 end, with the missing end drawn from the germline J gene. The J gene is TRBJ1-4, the V gene TRBV5; 11 bases are shared with TRBD1. The CDR3 extends over 15 amino acids. Trimming cost V 1 base and J 7 bases; bases outside gene matches: 2. Germline assignment: CDR1 LGHNA and CDR2 YNLKQL (reference sequence). The CDR3 protein is CASSQGTGGPERLFF. CDR3 bases read: TGTGCCAGCAGCCAAGGGACAGGGGGCCCCGAAAGATTATTT.

As regards this clone: Gene names refer to mouse genes. The read ends 1 residue shy of where the CDR3 ends; the end is completed using the germline J gene. Different DNA sequences within this sample yield the same CDR3. This rearrangement joins TRBV3 to TRBJ2-7; D is uncertain. Per the germline V gene, CDR1 is SNHLY and CDR2 is FYNGKV (reference sequence). V dropped 5 bases and J dropped 4 bases, with 3 bases sitting between them. This CDR3 is built from 10 residues. CDR3 sequence: CASSLYEQYF. The sequenced part of the CDR3 DNA is TGTGCCAGCAGCCTTTATGAACAGTAC.

This clone was counted between two and nine times. Germline and genes: mouse. The read ends 1 residue shy of where the CDR3 ends; the end is completed using the germline J gene. This sample includes further DNA sequences coding for the same CDR3. The chain employs TRBV2 and TRBJ1-2; D gene uncertain. The V and J ends lost 1 base and 1 base respectively, with 4 bases between them. The CDR3 runs to 13 residues. Germline CDR1 reads LGHNA; CDR2 reads YSYQKL. This chain's CDR3 is CASSQGQNSDYTF. Partial CDR3 DNA: TGTGCCAGCAGCCAAGGACAAAACTCCGACTACACC. The full variable domain, rest sourced from reference TRBV2 and TRBJ1-2, is DPKIIQKPKYLVAVTGSEKILICEQYLGHNAMYWYRQSAKKPLEFMFSYSYQKLMDNQTASSRFQPQSSKKNHLDLQITALKPDDSATYFCASSQGQNSDYTFGSGTRLLVI.

About this clone: Germline and genes here are mouse. The DNA ends 1 residue before the CDR3 does, and the rest of the CDR3 is filled in from the germline J gene. The chain uses TRBV5 and TRBJ2-1, with a tentative D call TRBD1 (5 bases). The CDR3 contains 11 residues. The V gene's germline CDR1 is LGHNA and CDR2 YNLKQL (reference sequence). Trimming shortened V by 5 bases and J by 7 bases, and 6 bases separated the two germline ends. CDR3 sequence reads: CASSSGAEQFF. The part of the CDR3 DNA that was read is TGTGCCAGCAGCTCAGGGGCTGAGCAGTTC.

In its sample, this clone was seen a few times. Genes and germline come from the mouse. The CDR3 extends 1 residue past the end of the read, so its final part is completed from the germline J gene. The chain carries TRBV1 and TRBJ2-7, with D possibly being TRBD1 (5 bases). Germline CDR1 is NSQYPW and CDR2 is LRSPGD (reference sequence). The CDR3 totals 11 residues. Between the trimmed V and J ends, which lost 4 bases and 4 bases, there was a span of 5 bases. CDR3: CTCSGQYEQYF. The sequenced part of the CDR3 DNA is TGCACCTGCAGTGGACAGTATGAACAGTAC.

About this clone itself: The genes are named according to mouse. Coverage ceases 1 residue before the CDR3 finishes, and the germline J gene fills in the end. This chain joins TRBV4 and TRBJ2-7; 11 bases fit TRBD2. After removal of 6 bases from V and 5 bases from J, the junction contained 3 bases not matched to a gene. CDR1 is LGHDT, CDR2 YNNKQL, per germline (reference sequence). CDR3 length equals 13 residues. The CDR3 bases that were read are TGTGCCAGCAGTTACTGGGGGGGCGATGAACAGTAC. This gives the protein CASSYWGGDEQY. The CDR3 reads in full as CASSYWGGDEQYF.

Notes on this clone: The germline and genes are mouse ones. The read falls 1 residue short of the CDR3 end, and the missing part is taken from the germline J gene. Other DNA sequences from this sample encode an identical CDR3 as well. The chain combines TRBV1 with TRBJ2-4; the D gene is possibly TRBD2 (5 bases). Germline CDR1 and CDR2: NSQYPW and LRSPGD (reference sequence). There are 14 residues in the CDR3. V was trimmed by 2 bases and J by 0 bases, leaving 6 bases between them. CDR3 in amino acids: CTCSARTSQNTLYF. The DNA read from the CDR3 is TGCACCTGCAGTGCACGGACTAGTCAAAACACCTTGTAC.

A few counts support this clone. Here the gene names and germline are mouse. Read coverage stops 1 residue before the CDR3 terminus; the germline J gene supplies the remainder. J is TRBJ2-7 and V is TRBV20, with a tentative D call TRBD1 (5 bases). V was trimmed by 0 bases and J by 7 bases, leaving 13 bases between them. The CDR3 totals 13 residues. The V gene's germline CDR1 is GFQATS and CDR2 STVNSAI. The CDR3 DNA, read in part, is TGTGGTGCTAGGGATCACCAGGGAAAAGAACAGTAC. It specifies CGARDHQGKEQY. The whole CDR3 region reads CGARDHQGKEQYF.

In this sample, this clone turned up a few times. Gene and germline names: mouse. The CDR3 is cut off 1 residue early in the read; its end comes from the germline J gene. This chain uses TRBV14 with TRBJ2-7; 9 bases line up with TRBD2. Per germline, CDR1 SGHDT and CDR2 FRDEAV. CDR3 size: 14 residues. The V segment lost 5 bases and the J segment 4 bases; nucleotides outside the gene matches: 7. CDR3 residues: CASSLRDWVYEQYF. Partial CDR3 DNA: TGTGCCAGCAGCCTCCGGGACTGGGTGTATGAACAGTAC.

As for this clone: The gene names given are mouse names. The missing CDR3 end, 1 residue past where the read stops, is filled in from the germline J gene. J is TRBJ2-4 and V is TRBV1; D possibly corresponds to TRBD2 (6 bases). V was pared by 0 bases and J by 1 base, with 8 bases between. Germline V gene sequence: CDR1 NSQYPW, CDR2 LRSPGD (reference sequence). This CDR3 comprises 15 residues. The sequenced part of the CDR3 DNA is TGCACCTGCAGTGCAGACGTGGGGGGTCAAAACACCTTGTAC. Translated: CTCSADVGGQNTLY. The CDR3 as a whole reads CTCSADVGGQNTLYF.

Of note for this clone: Mouse names are used for the genes. The sequence runs out 1 residue before the end of the CDR3; the remainder is reconstructed from the germline J gene. V gene TRBV26 combines with J gene TRBJ2-3, with 9 positions matching TRBD2. The CDR3 is 15 amino acids. Trimming at V came to 4 bases and at J to 1 base, leaving 3 bases not matched to a gene. The germline gives CDR1 KGHPV, CDR2 FQNQEV (reference sequence). CDR3 sequence reads: CASSPRTGGAETLYF. The sequenced CDR3 bases are TGTGCCAGCAGTCCCCGGACTGGGGGTGCAGAAACGCTGTAT.